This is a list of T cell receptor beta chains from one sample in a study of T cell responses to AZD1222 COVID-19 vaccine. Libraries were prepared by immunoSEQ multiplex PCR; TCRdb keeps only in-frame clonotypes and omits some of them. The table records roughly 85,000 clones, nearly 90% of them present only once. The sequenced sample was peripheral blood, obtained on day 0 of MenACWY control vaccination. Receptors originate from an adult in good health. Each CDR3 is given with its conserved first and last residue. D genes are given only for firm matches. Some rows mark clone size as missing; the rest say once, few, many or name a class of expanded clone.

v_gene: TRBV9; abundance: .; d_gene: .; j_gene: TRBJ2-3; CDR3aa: CASCLFDGDTQYF; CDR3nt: TGTGCCAGCTGCCTTTTTGATGGGGATACGCAGTATTTT
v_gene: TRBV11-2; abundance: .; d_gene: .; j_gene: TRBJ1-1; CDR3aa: CASSSWTVMNTEAFF; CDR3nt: TGTGCCAGCAGCTCCTGGACAGTTATGAACACTGAAGCTTTCTTT
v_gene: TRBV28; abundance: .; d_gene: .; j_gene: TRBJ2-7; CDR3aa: CASSLPGKRVYEQYF; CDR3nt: TGTGCCAGCAGTTTACCAGGGAAGAGGGTCTACGAGCAGTACTTC
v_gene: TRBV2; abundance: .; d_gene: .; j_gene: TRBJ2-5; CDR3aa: CASRRLVIETQYF; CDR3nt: TGTGCCAGCAGGCGACTAGTTATCGAGACCCAGTACTTC
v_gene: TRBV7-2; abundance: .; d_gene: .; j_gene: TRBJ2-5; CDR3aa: CASSLERGPETQYF; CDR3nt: TGTGCCAGCAGCTTAGAAAGAGGGCCAGAGACCCAGTACTTC
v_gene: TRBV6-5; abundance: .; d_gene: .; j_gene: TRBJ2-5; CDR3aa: CASIGQSYFGETQYF; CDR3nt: TGTGCCAGCATCGGACAGTCGTATTTCGGGGAGACCCAGTACTTC
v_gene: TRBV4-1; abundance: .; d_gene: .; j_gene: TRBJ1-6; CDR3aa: CASSLSTNSPLHF; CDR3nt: TGCGCCAGCAGCCTAAGTACCAATTCACCCCTCCACTTT
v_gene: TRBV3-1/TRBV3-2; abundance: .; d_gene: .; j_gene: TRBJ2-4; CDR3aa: CASSQERVAKNIQYF; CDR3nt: TGTGCCAGCAGCCAGGAAAGGGTAGCCAAAAACATTCAGTACTTC
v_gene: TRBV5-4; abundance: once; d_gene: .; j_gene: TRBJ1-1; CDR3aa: CASSLGLKNTEAFF; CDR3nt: TGTGCCAGCAGCTTAGGACTTAAGAACACTGAAGCTTTCTTT
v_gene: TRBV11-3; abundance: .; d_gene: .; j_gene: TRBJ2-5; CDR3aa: CASSLQTTETQYF; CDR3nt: TGTGCCAGCAGCTTACAAACGACGGAGACCCAGTACTTC
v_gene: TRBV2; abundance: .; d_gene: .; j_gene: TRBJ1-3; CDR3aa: CASRAGNTIYF; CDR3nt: TGTGCCAGCAGGGCTGGAAACACCATATATTTT
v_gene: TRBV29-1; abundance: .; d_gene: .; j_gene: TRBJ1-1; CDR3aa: CSVGVNLNTEAFF; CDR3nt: TGCAGCGTTGGTGTGAACCTAAACACTGAAGCTTTCTTT
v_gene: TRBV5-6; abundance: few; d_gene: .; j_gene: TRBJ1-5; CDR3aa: CASSLGSAGSQPQHF; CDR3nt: TGTGCCAGCAGCTTGGGTTCGGCAGGGTCCCAGCCCCAGCATTTT
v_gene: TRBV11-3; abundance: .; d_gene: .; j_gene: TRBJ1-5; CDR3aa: CASSLVGRGRYQPQHF; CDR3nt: TGTGCCAGCAGCTTAGTAGGCAGGGGCCGCTATCAGCCCCAGCATTTT
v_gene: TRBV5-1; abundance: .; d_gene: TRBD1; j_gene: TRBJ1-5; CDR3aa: CASSLGDRENQPQHF; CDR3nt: TGCGCCAGCAGCTTGGGGGACAGGGAAAATCAGCCCCAGCATTTT
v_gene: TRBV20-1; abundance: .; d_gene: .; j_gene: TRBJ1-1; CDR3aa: CSVEGGTRAFF; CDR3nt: TGCAGTGTAGAAGGGGGAACGAGAGCTTTCTTT
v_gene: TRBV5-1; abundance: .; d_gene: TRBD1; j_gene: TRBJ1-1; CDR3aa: CASSTDRATEAFF; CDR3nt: TGCGCCAGCAGCACCGACAGGGCCACTGAAGCTTTCTTT
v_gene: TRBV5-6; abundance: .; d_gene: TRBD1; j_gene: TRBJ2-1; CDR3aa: CASSIGTGYNEQFF; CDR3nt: TGTGCCAGCAGCATAGGGACAGGGTACAATGAGCAGTTCTTC
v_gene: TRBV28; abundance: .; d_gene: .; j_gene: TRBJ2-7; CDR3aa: CASSFLGRAEQYF; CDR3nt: TGTGCCAGCAGTTTCCTCGGCAGGGCCGAGCAGTACTTC
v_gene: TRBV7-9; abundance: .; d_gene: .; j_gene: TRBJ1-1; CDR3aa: CASSLGTASTEAFF; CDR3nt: TGTGCCAGCAGCTTAGGTACTGCCAGCACTGAAGCTTTCTTT
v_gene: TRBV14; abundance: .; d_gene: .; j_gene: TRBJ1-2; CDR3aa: CASSQGGGRNYGYTF; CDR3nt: TGTGCCAGCAGCCAAGGAGGGGGAAGAAACTATGGCTACACCTTC
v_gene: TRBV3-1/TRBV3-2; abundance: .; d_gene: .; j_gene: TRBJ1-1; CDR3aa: CASSQGELYTEAFF; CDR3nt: TGTGCCAGCAGCCAAGGGGAACTTTACACTGAAGCTTTCTTT
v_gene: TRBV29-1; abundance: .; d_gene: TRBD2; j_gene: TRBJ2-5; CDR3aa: CSVEAPSGGQETQYF; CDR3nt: TGCAGCGTTGAGGCGCCTAGCGGGGGACAAGAGACCCAGTACTTC
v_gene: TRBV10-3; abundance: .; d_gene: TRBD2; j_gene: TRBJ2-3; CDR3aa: CASSGLAGGQSGDTQYF; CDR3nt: TGTGCCTCCAGCGGACTAGCGGGGGGGCAGTCCGGAGATACGCAGTATTTT
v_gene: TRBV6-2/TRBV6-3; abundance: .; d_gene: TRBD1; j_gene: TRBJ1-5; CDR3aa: CASSRDSGNQPQHF; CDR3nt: TGTGCCAGCAGCCGGGACAGTGGAAATCAGCCCCAGCATTTT
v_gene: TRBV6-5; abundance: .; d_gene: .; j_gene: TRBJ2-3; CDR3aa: CASSYSPLNTQYF; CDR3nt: TGTGCCAGCAGTTACTCCCCCCTTAATACGCAGTATTTT
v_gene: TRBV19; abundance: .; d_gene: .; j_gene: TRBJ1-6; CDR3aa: CASSIAQGVNDSPLHF; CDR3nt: TGTGCCAGTAGTATAGCACAGGGAGTAAACGATTCACCCCTCCACTTT
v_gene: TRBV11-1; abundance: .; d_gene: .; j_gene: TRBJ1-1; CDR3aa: CASSLDPGSGTEAFF; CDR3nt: TGTGCCAGCAGCTTAGACCCAGGGTCGGGCACTGAAGCTTTCTTT
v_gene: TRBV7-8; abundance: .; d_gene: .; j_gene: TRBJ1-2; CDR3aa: CASSLVAGSPNRYGYTF; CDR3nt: TGTGCCAGCAGCCTTGTGGCAGGGAGCCCGAACCGCTATGGCTACACCTTC
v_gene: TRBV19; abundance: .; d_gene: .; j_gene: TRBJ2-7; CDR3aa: CASRDDSYEQYF; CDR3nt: TGTGCCAGTAGGGACGACAGTTACGAGCAGTACTTC
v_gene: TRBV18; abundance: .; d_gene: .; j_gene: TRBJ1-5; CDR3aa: CASSPPGLGGGPQHF; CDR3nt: TGTGCCAGCTCACCACCGGGGCTGGGAGGCGGGCCCCAGCATTTT
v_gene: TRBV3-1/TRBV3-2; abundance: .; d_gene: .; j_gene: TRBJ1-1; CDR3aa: CASSQFREAFF; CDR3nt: TGTGCCAGCAGCCAGTTTCGAGAAGCTTTCTTT
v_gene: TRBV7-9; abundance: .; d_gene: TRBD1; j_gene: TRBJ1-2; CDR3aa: CASSPAGGRGYGYTF; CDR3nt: TGTGCCAGCAGCCCCGCAGGGGGCCGAGGCTATGGCTACACCTTC
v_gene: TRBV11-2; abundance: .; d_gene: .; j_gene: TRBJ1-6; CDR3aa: CASSAQVTYNSPLHF; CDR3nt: TGTGCCAGCAGCGCTCAAGTTACGTATAATTCACCCCTCCACTTT
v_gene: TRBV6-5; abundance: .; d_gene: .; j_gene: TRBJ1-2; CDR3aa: CASSMREYGYTF; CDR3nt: TGTGCCAGCAGTATGCGAGAGTATGGCTACACCTTC
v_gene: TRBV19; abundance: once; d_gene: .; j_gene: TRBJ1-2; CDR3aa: CASSILEGTGGYTF; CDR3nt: TGTGCCAGTAGTATTTTAGAGGGAACGGGGGGCTACACCTTC
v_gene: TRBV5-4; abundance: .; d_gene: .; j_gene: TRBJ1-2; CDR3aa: CASSFEEQVSANYGYTF; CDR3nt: TGTGCCAGCAGCTTTGAGGAACAGGTATCAGCTAACTATGGCTACACCTTC
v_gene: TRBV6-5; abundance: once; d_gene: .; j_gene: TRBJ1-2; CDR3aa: CASSYGRRGHGYTF; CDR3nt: TGTGCCAGCAGTTACGGTAGACGGGGGCATGGCTACACCTTC
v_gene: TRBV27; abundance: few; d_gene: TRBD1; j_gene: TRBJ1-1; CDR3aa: CASSLGGQVVTEAFF; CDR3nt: TGTGCCAGCAGTTTAGGAGGACAGGTCGTCACTGAAGCTTTCTTT
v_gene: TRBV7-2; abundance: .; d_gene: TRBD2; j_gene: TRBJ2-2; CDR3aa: CASSGLAGLSTGELFF; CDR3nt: TGTGCCAGCAGCGGACTAGCGGGGTTGAGCACCGGGGAGCTGTTTTTT
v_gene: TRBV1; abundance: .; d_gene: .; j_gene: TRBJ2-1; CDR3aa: CTSSPGIANEQFF; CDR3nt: TGCACCAGCAGCCCCGGGATAGCCAATGAGCAGTTCTTC
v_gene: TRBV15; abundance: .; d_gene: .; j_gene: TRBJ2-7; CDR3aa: CATSRVGLDVYEQYF; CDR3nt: TGTGCCACCAGCAGAGTTGGGCTAGACGTCTACGAGCAGTACTTC
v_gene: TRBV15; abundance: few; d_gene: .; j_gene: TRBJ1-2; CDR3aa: CATSRESWGVGDYGYTF; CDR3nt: TGTGCCACCAGCAGAGAGTCGTGGGGAGTAGGGGACTATGGCTACACCTTC
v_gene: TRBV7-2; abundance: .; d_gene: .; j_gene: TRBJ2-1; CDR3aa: CASSPYGGLQFF; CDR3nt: TGTGCCAGCAGCCCGTACGGGGGGCTACAGTTCTTC
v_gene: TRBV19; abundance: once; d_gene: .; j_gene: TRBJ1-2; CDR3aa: CASSIGTAYGYTF; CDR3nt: TGTGCCAGTAGTATTGGGACGGCATATGGCTACACCTTC
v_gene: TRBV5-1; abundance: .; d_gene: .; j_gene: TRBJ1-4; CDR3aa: CASSGGLYEKLFF; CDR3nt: TGCGCCAGCAGCGGGGGACTGTATGAAAAACTGTTTTTT
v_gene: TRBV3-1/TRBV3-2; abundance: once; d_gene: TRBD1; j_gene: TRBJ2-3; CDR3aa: CASTKTGTVTDTQYF; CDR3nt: TGTGCCAGCACTAAGACCGGGACAGTCACAGATACGCAGTATTTT
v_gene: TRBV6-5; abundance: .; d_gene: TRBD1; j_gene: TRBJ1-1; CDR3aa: CASRRGQMNTEAFF; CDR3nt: TGTGCCAGCAGGCGGGGACAGATGAACACTGAAGCTTTCTTT
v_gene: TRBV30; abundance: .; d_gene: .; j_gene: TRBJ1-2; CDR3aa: CAWRGGSGGYTF; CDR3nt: TGTGCCTGGAGGGGGGGTTCGGGAGGCTACACCTTC
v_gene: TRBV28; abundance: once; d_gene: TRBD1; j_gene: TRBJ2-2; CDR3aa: CASSLYPGTENTGELFF; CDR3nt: TGTGCCAGCAGTTTATATCCCGGGACAGAGAACACCGGGGAGCTGTTTTTT
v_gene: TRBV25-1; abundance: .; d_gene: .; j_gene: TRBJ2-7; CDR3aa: CASSEGGLYEQYF; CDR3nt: TGTGCCAGCTCGGAGGGGGGCCTCTACGAGCAGTACTTC
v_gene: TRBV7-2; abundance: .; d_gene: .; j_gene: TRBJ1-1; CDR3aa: CASSLGGSGTEAFF; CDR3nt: TGTGCCAGCAGCTTAGGGGGCTCGGGCACTGAAGCTTTCTTT
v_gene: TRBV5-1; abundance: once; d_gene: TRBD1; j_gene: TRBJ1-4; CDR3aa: CASSFSGTGGEKLFF; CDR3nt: TGCGCCAGCAGCTTCTCCGGGACAGGGGGTGAAAAACTGTTTTTT
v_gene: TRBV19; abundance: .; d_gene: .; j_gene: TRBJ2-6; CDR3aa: CASSIDDSFPYSGANVLTF; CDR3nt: TGTGCCAGTAGTATAGACGACAGTTTTCCTTACTCTGGGGCCAACGTCCTGACTTTC
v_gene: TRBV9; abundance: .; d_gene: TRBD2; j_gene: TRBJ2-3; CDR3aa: CASSVVPSGASTDTQYF; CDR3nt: TGTGCCAGCAGCGTAGTTCCTAGCGGGGCAAGCACAGATACGCAGTATTTT
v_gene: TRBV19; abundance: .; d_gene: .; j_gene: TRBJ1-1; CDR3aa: CASSMILGVGTEAFF; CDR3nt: TGTGCCAGTAGTATGATTCTGGGGGTCGGCACTGAAGCTTTCTTT
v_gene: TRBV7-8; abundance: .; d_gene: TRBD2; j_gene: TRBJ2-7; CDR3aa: CASSLGREGRVGYEQYF; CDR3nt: TGTGCCAGCAGCTTAGGGAGGGAGGGGCGAGTAGGCTACGAGCAGTACTTC
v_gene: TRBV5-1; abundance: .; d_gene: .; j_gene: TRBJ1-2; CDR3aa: CASSPTWEGADYTF; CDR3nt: TGCGCCAGCAGCCCAACTTGGGAGGGTGCGGACTACACCTTC
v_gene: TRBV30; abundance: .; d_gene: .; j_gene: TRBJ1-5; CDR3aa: CAWTLMGLRQPQHF; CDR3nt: TGTGCCTGGACCCTGATGGGGCTCAGGCAGCCCCAGCATTTT